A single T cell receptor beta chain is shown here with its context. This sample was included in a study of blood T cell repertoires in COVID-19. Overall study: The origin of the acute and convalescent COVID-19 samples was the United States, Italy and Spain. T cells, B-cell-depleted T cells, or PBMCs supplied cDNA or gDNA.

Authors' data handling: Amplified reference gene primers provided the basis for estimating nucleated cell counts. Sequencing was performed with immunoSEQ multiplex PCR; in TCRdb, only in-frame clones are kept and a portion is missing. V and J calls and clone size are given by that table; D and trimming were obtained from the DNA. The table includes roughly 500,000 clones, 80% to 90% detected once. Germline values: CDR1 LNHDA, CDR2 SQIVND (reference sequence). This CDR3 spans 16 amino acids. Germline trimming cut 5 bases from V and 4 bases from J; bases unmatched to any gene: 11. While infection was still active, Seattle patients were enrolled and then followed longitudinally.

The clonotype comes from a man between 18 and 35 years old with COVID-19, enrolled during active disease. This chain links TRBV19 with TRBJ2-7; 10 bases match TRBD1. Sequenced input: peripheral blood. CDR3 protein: CASSGNRDRGSYEQYF. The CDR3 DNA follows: TGTGCCAGTAGTGGAAACCGGGACAGGGGTTCATACGAGCAGTACTTC.